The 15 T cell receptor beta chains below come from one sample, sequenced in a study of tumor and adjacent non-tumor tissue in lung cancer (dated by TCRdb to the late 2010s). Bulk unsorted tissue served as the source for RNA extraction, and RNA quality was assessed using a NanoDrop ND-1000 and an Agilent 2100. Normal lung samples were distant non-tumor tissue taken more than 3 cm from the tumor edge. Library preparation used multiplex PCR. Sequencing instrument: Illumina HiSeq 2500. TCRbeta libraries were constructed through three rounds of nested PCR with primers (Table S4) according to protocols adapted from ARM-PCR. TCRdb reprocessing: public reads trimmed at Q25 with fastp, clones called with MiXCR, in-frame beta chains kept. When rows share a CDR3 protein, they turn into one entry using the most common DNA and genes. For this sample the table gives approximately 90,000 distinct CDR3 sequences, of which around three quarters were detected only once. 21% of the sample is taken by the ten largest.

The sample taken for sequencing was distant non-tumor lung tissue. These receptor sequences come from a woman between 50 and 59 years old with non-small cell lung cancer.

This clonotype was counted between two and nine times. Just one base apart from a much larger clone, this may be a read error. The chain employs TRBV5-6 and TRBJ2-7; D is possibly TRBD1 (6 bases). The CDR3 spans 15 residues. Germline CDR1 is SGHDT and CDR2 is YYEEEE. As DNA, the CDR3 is TGTGCCAGCAGCTTGGAGGCGCAGGGGACCTACGAGCAGCACTTC. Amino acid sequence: CASSLEAQGTYEQHF.

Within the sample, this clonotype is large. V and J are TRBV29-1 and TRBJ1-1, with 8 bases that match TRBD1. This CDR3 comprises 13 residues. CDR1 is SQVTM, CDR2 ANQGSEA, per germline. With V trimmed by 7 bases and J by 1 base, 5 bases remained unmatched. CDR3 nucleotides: TGCAGCGGAGCCGGGACAGGGAACACTGAAGCTTTCTTT. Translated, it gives CSGAGTGNTEAFF.

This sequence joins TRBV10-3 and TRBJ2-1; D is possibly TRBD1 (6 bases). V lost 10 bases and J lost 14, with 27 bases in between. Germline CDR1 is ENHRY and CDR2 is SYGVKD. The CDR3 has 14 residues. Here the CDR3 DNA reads TGTGCCACCCTGGGGGCTAGCAGACACAATGAAAAGTTCTTC. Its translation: CATLGASRHNEKFF.

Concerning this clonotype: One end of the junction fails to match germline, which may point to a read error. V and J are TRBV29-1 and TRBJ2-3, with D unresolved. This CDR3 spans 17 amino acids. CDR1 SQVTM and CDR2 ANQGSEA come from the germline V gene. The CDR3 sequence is CSVGGRAGHQSTDTPYF. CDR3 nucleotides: TGCAGCGTTGGCGGTAGGGCTGGTCACCAAAGCACAGATACGCCGTATTTT.

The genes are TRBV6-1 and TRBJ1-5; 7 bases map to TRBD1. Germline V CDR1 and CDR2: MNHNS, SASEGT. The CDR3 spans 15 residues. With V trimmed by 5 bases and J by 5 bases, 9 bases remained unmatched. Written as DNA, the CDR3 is TGTGCCAGCAGTATACGCAGGGACAGTCATCAGCCCCAGCATTTT. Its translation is CASSIRRDSHQPQHF.

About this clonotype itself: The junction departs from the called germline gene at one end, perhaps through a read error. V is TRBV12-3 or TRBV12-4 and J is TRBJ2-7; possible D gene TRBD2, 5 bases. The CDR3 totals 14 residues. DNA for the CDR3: TGTGCCAGCAGCCCCCCCGGGGATTCCTACGAACAGTACTTC. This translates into CASSPPGDSYEQYF.

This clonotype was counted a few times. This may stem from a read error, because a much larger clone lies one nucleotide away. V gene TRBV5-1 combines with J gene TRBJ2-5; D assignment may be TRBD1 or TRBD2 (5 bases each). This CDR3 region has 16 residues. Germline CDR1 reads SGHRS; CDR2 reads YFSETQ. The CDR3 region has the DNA TGCGCCAACAGCAATTTCGGGACGGCGAAACAAGAGACCCAGTACTTC. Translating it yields CANSNFGTAKQETQYF.

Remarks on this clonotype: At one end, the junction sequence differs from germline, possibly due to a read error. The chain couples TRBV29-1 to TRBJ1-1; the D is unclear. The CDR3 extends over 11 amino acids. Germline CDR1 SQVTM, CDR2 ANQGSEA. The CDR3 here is CSVDGYTEALF. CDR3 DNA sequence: TGCAGCGTCGACGGATACACTGAAGCTCTCTTT.

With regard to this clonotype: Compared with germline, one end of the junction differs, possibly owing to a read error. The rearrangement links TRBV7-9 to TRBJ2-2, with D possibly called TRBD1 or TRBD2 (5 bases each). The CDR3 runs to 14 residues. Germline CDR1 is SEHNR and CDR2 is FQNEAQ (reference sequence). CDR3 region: CASSLSPNTGDLFF. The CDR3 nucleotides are TGTGCCAGCAGCTTAAGCCCGAACACCGGGGACCTGTTTTTT. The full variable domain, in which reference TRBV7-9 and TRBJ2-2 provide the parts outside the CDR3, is DTGVSQNPRHKITKRGQNVTFRCDPISEHNRLYWYRQTLGQGPEFLTYFQNEAQLEKSRLLSDRFSAERPKGSFSTLEIQRTEQGDSAMYLCASSLSPNTGDLFFGEGSRLTVL.

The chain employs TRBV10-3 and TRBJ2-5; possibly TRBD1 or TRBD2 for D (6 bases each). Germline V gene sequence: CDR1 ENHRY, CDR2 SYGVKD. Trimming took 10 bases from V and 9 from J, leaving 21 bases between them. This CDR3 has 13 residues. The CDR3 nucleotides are TGTGCCACCATGCGCGTGAGGGGGGAGGCCCAGTACTTC. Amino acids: CATMRVRGEAQYF.

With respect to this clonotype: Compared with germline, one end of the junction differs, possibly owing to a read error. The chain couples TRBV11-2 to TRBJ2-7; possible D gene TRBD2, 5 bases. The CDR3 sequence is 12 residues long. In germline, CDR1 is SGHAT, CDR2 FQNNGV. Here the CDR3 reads CASSLSSWEQYF. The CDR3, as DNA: TGTGCCAGCAGCTTAAGTAGCTGGGAGCAATACTTC. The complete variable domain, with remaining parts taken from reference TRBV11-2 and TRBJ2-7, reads EAGVAQSPRYKIIEKRQSVAFWCNPISGHATLYWYQQILGQGPKLLIQFQNNGVVDDSQLPKDRFSAERLKGVDSTLKIQPAKLEDSAVYLCASSLSSWEQYFGPGTRLTVT.

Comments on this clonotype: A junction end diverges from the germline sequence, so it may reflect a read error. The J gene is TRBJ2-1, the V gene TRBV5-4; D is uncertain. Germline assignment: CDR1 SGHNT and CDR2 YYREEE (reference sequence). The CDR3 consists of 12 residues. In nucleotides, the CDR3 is TGTGCCAGCACCTTGGATTGGAATGAACAGTTCTTC. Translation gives CASTLDWNEQFF.

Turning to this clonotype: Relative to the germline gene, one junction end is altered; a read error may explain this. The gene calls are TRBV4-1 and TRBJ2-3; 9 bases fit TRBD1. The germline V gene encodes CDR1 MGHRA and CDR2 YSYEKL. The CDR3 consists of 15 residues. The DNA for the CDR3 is TGCGCCAGTAGCCAATCGGGACAGGGCATAGATACGCAGTATTTT. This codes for CASSQSGQGIDTQYF.

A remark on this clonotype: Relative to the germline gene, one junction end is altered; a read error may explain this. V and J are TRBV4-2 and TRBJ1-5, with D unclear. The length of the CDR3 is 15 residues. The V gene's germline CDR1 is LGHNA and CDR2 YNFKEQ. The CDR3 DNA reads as TGTGACAGCAGCCAAGACCTCGCTAGCGATCAGCCCCAGCATTTT. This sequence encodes CDSSQDLASDQPQHF.

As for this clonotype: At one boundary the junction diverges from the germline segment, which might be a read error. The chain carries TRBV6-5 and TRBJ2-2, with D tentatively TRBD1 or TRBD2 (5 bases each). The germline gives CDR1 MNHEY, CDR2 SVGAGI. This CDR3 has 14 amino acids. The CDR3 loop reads CASRGGLDIGELFF. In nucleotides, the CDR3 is TGTGCCAGCAGAGGCGGGTTGGACATCGGGGAACTGTTTTTT.